This T cell receptor beta chain came from a study of T cell responses to AZD1222 COVID-19 vaccine. About the study: Pooled samples include second doses given at about 4 or 12 weeks.

The germline CDR1 and CDR2 sequences are MDHEN and SYDVKM. Trimming at V came to 5 bases and at J to 5 bases, leaving 5 bases not matched to a gene. The CDR3 loop spans 13 amino acids. The study, taken as a whole, reports: Regions 160-218 and 743-854 dominated among vaccine-associated CD4 TCRs spanning spike. Baseline seropositivity occurred in only a handful of AZD1222 recipients. Donors were largely white British and mainly female; clonal diversity was possibly underestimated.

Generated by immunoSEQ multiplex PCR, the TCRdb table keeps only in-frame clones and is missing some. The data hold 65,000 to 95,000 clones, with 65% to 85% observed a single time. In the case of this clone: What it binds is not known.

This clonotype originated in an adult in good health. The J gene is TRBJ1-2, the V gene TRBV28, with 7 bases aligning to TRBD1. The sample was peripheral blood, taken on day 0 of AZD1222 vaccination. CDR3 residues: CASSTGQDYGYTF. Written as DNA, the CDR3 is TGTGCCAGCAGTACTGGACAGGATTATGGCTACACCTTC.